This T cell receptor (beta chain) stems from a study of blood T cell repertoires in COVID-19. Study overall: Sources were T cells, B-cell-depleted T cells, or PBMCs; the material itself was cDNA or gDNA.

Germline V gene sequence: CDR1 ENHRY, CDR2 SYGVKD. CDR3 size: 14 residues. The V end lost 6 bases, the J end lost 2 bases, and 13 bases lay between the germline ends. Assay used: immunoSEQ multiplex PCR; TCRdb lists only in-frame clones, some missing. The data hold more than 75,000 clones, with 70% to 90% observed a single time. The chain links TRBV10-3 to TRBJ1-1; D possibly corresponds to TRBD1 (5 bases). The clonotype originates from a woman in her 70s with acute or convalescent COVID-19. Sequenced sample: peripheral blood. The CDR3 region has the DNA TGTGCCATCAGCGAAGGACATTCAAACACTGAAGCTTTCTTT. Amino acid sequence: CAISEGHSNTEAFF.